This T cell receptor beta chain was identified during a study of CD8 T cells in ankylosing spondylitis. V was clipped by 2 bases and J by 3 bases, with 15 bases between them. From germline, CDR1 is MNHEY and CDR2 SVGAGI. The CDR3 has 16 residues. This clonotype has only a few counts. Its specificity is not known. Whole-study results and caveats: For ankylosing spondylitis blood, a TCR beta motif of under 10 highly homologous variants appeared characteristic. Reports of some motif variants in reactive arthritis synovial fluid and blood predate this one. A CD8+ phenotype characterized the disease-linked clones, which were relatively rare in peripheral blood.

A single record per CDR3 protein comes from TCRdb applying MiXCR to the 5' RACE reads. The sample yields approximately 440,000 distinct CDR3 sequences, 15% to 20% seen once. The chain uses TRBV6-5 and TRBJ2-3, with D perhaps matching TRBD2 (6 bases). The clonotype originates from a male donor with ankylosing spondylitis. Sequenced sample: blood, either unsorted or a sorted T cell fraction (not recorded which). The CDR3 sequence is CASSYGLSGGTDTQYF. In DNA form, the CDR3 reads TGTGCCAGCAGTTACGGTCTTAGCGGAGGGACAGATACGCAGTATTTT.